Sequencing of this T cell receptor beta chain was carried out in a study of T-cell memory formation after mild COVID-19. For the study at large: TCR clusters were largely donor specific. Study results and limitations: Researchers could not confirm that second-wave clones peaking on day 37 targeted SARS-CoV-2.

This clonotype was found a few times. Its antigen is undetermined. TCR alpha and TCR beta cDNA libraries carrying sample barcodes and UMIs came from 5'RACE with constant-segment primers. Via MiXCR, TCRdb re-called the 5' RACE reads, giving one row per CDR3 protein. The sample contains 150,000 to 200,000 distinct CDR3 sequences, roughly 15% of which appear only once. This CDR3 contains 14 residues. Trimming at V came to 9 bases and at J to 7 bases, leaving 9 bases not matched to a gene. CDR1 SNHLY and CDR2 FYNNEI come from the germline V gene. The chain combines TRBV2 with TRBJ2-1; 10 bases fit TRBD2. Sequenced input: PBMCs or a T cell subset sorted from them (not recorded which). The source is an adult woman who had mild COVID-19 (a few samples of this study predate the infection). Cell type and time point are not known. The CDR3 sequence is CASSGGSGRNEQFF. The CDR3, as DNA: TGTGCCAGTTCGGGCGGTAGCGGGAGGAATGAGCAGTTCTTC. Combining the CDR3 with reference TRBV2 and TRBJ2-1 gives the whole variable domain EPEVTQTPSHQVTQMGQEVILRCVPISNHLYFYWYRQILGQKVEFLVSFYNNEISEKSEIFDDQFSVERPDGSNFTLKIRSTKLEDSAMYFCASSGGSGRNEQFFGPGTRLTVL.